This entry lists 8 T cell receptor beta chains sequenced from one sample in a study of identical twins. Via MiXCR, TCRdb re-called the 5' RACE reads, giving one row per CDR3 protein. The sample has about 530,000 distinct CDR3 sequences; about a fifth are singletons. These data were likewise used in another study, on yellow fever vaccine responses in identical twins.

Sequencing was performed on CD4+ T cells sorted from blood. The receptor source for this set is a woman aged 18 to 35 in good health.

This clonotype has a handful of counts. The rearrangement uses TRBV6-1 and TRBJ2-1, with 8 bases aligning to TRBD2. Trimming took 8 bases from V and 2 from J; bases not matched to a gene: 14. CDR3 length: 17 amino acids. Germline V gene sequence: CDR1 MNHNS, CDR2 SASEGT. The CDR3 bases are TGTGCCAGCCGGGTGCTTAGCGGGGAGGGGACCTACAATGAGCAGTTCTTC. It yields the protein CASRVLSGEGTYNEQFF.

The chain carries TRBV6-1 and TRBJ1-4; D is possibly TRBD1 (5 bases). This CDR3 is 14 amino acids long. The ends were cut back, 4 bases at V and 6 bases at J, with 12 bases in the middle. Germline V lookup: CDR1 MNHNS, CDR2 SASEGT. Here the CDR3 reads CASSAGVGDEKLFF. The CDR3 DNA sequence: TGTGCCAGCAGTGCTGGGGTAGGGGATGAAAAACTGTTTTTT.

The CDR3 is CASSRDPVDEQYF. In nucleotides, the CDR3 is TGCGCCAGCAGCCGGGATCCAGTGGACGAGCAGTACTTC. The V and J genes are TRBV5-1 and TRBJ2-7, with D perhaps TRBD2 (5 bases). Germline loops: CDR1 SGHRS, CDR2 YFSETQ. This CDR3 comprises 13 residues. Between the trimmed V and J ends, which lost 4 bases and 5 bases, there was a span of 13 bases.

The chain is built from TRBV15 and TRBJ2-5, with 8 bases aligning to TRBD1. The CDR3 consists of 13 residues. Germline-derived CDR1 and CDR2 are LNHNV and YYDKDF (reference sequence). V lost 9 bases, J lost 8 bases, and 11 bases stayed unmatched. The CDR3 here is CATKHPGQDTQYF. Written as DNA, the CDR3 is TGTGCCACAAAACACCCGGGACAGGATACCCAGTACTTC. Based on the CDR3 plus reference TRBV15 and TRBJ2-5, the full variable domain is DAMVIQNPRYQVTQFGKPVTLSCSQTLNHNVMYWYQQKSSQAPKLLFHYYDKDFNNEADTPDNFQSRRPNTSFCFLDIRSPGLGDTAMYLCATKHPGQDTQYFGPGTRLLVL.

This clonotype turned up a few times. The chain recombines TRBV12-3 or TRBV12-4 with TRBJ2-4; maybe TRBD2 (5 bases). This CDR3 region has 17 residues. V was trimmed by 0 bases and J by 0 bases, leaving 12 bases between them. The CDR3 region has the DNA TGTGCCAGCAGTTTAGCCGGACTGGGCTTAGCCAAAAACATTCAGTACTTC. Residues: CASSLAGLGLAKNIQYF.

V usage is TRBV6-5 and J usage is TRBJ1-6; possibly TRBD1 for D (5 bases). From germline, CDR1 is MNHEY and CDR2 SVGAGI. CDR3 length equals 12 residues. Trimming shortened V by 8 bases and J by 6 bases, and 8 bases separated the two germline ends. CDR3 nucleotide sequence: TGTGCCAGCTTTCAGGGTAATTCACCCCTCCACTTT. Translated: CASFQGNSPLHF.

This clonotype was observed a few times. V usage is TRBV7-3 and J usage is TRBJ2-1, with D perhaps assigned TRBD1 or TRBD2 (5 bases each). Trimming took off 4 bases at V and 5 bases at J, with 15 bases between the two ends. The V gene's germline CDR1 is SGHTA and CDR2 FQGTGA. The CDR3 consists of 15 residues. The chain's CDR3 is CASSSLGGFNNEQFF. The CDR3 DNA sequence: TGTGCCAGCAGCTCCCTTGGGGGTTTCAACAATGAGCAGTTCTTC.

The chain links TRBV7-2 to TRBJ2-7; D is unresolved. From germline, CDR1 is SGHTA and CDR2 FQGNSA. Trimming removed 7 bases from V and 2 bases from J, with 15 bases in between. The CDR3 is 14 residues long. This CDR3 reads CASTFPDHTYEQYF. DNA of the CDR3: TGTGCCAGCACATTCCCAGACCACACCTACGAGCAGTACTTC.